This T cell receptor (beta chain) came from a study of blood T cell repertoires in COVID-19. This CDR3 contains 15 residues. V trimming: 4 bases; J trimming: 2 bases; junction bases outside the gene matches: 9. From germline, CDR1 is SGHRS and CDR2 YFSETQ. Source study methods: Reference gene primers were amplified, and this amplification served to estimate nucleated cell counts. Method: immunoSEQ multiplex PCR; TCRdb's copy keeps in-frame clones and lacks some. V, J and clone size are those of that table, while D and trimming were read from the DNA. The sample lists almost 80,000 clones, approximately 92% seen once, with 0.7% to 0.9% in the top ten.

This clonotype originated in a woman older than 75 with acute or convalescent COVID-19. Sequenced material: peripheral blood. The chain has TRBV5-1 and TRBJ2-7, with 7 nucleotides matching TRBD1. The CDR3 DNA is TGCGCCAGCAGCCAGCGACAGGGTGGCGCCTACGAGCAGTACTTC. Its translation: CASSQRQGGAYEQYF.